This T cell receptor (delta chain) emerged from a study of Vδ1+ human thymocytes. In this sample, this clone turned up a few times. Its antigen is unidentified. At one end, the junction sequence differs from germline, possibly due to a read error. The CDR3 runs to 23 residues. Germline CDR1 TSWWSYY, CDR2 QGS. Extracted RNA was reverse transcribed into cDNA. Multiplex PCR used pooled V-gene forward primers and a constant-region reverse primer to amplify CDR3s. TCRdb reran clone calling via CATT on the multiplex PCR reads. The repertoire holds over 65,000 delta-chain clones, with around 35% as singletons. General study results and limits: Thymic TRG and TRD repertoires appeared highly polyclonal.

The TCR sequence derives from a boy under two years old who had congenital heart surgery. Sequenced: Vdelta1+ gamma-delta thymocytes from the thymus. Subset indicated: FACS-sorted CD3+ TCRalphabeta- TCRVdelta1+ TCRVdelta2- thymocytes. The chain couples TRDV1 to TRDJ1, with D possibly called TRDD2 or TRDD3 (8 bases each). The CDR3 loop is CALGELASYSTIPYWGYTDKLIF. The DNA of the CDR3 is TGTGCTCTTGGGGAACTAGCTTCCTACTCTACGATCCCCTACTGGGGATACACCGATAAGCTCATCTTT.